A single sample gave rise to the 15 T cell receptor beta chains below, sequenced in a study of blood T cell repertoires in COVID-19. The table came from immunoSEQ multiplex PCR; TCRdb's copy has only in-frame clones and leaves some out. The sample shows 45,000 to 55,000 clones, about 88% of them seen only once. The sample was peripheral blood. All receptors derive from a man over 45 with active COVID-19.

The chain uses TRBV6-1 and TRBJ1-4, with 8 bases aligning to TRBD1. The CDR3 is 16 amino acids. V was clipped by 1 base and J by 6 bases; unmatched bases: 7. Germline V gene data show CDR1 as MNHNS and CDR2 as SASEGT. The CDR3 DNA reads TGTGCCAGCAGTGAAGGGACAGGGAAAGGAGATGAAAAACTGTTTTTT. Translated: CASSEGTGKGDEKLFF.

The chain joins TRBV4-1 to TRBJ1-5; D is undetermined. Per the germline V gene, CDR1 is MGHRA and CDR2 is YSYEKL. V gave up 0 bases and J gave up 6 bases, with 15 bases separating them. The CDR3 covers 16 residues. The CDR3: CASSQDYRLPGQPQHF. CDR3 nucleotide sequence: TGCGCCAGCAGCCAAGATTACCGCCTGCCCGGTCAGCCCCAGCATTTT.

V and J are TRBV5-8 and TRBJ2-3; TRBD1 agrees at 7 bases. The germline gives CDR1 SGHTS, CDR2 YDEGEE. The CDR3 is made up of 15 amino acids. V lost 4 bases and J lost 2; bases outside the gene matches: 7. The chain's CDR3 is CASSPTGFPTDTQYF. CDR3 DNA sequence: TGTGCCAGCAGCCCGACAGGGTTCCCCACAGATACGCAGTATTTT.

The CDR3 protein is CASSPGQKLTIGYTF. In DNA, the CDR3 is TGCGCCAGCAGCCCCGGACAAAAACTTACAATCGGCTACACCTTC. V and J are TRBV5-1 and TRBJ1-2, with a weak D call TRBD1 (5 bases). Germline assignment: CDR1 SGHRS and CDR2 YFSETQ. This CDR3 spans 15 amino acids. Deletions cut 4 bases from V and 8 bases from J, with 21 bases between.

The chain combines TRBV7-9 with TRBJ2-7, with TRBD1 matching 7 bases. The CDR3 has 14 amino acids. Unmatched junction bases numbered 5, after V lost 3 bases and J lost 3 bases. Germline V gene sequence: CDR1 SEHNR, CDR2 FQNEAQ (reference sequence). The CDR3 region has the DNA TGTGCCAGCAGCTTCCAGGGGGTCAACTACGAGCAGTACTTC. It translates to CASSFQGVNYEQYF.

The gene calls are TRBV10-3 and TRBJ1-3; 7 bases map to TRBD1. The germline gives CDR1 ENHRY, CDR2 SYGVKD. CDR3 length equals 13 residues. The V gene end was trimmed by 5 bases and the J gene end by 2 bases; junction bases not matched to a gene: 0. The CDR3 reads CAISQGAGNTIYF. The CDR3 nucleotides read TGTGCCATCAGTCAGGGGGCTGGAAACACCATATATTTT.

The genes are TRBV2 and TRBJ1-4; no clear D. V was clipped by 9 bases and J by 5 bases, with 13 bases between them. This CDR3 spans 13 amino acids. Looked up from germline, CDR1 is SNHLY and CDR2 is FYNNEI. The CDR3 nucleotides read TGTGCCAGTACGACACAAAAGAATGAAAAACTGTTTTTT. It codes for CASTTQKNEKLFF.

J is TRBJ1-5 and V is TRBV4-1, with a tentative D call TRBD1 (6 bases). The CDR3 spans 15 residues. V shed 1 base and J shed 7 bases, with 14 bases lying between them. CDR1 is MGHRA and CDR2 is YSYEKL in the germline V gene. CDR3 bases: TGCGCCAGCAGCCAAGGAGGGGGACCCTCACAGCCCCAGCATTTT. Its protein is CASSQGGGPSQPQHF.

This chain links TRBV27 with TRBJ2-1; D not resolved. V was cut by 4 bases and J by 0 bases, with 7 bases left in between. Germline-derived CDR1 and CDR2 are MNHEY and SMNVEV (reference sequence). This CDR3 comprises 14 residues. CDR3 nucleotide sequence: TGTGCCAGCAGTTCAGGAAGCTCCTACAATGAGCAGTTCTTC. Amino acids: CASSSGSSYNEQFF.

The CDR3 nucleotides are TGTGCCAGCGGCGTAATCAGGGGATCTGAAGCTTTCTTT. Amino acids: CASGVIRGSEAFF. J is TRBJ1-1 and V is TRBV3-1 (or the pseudogene TRBV3-2); weak D call: TRBD1 (6 bases). V lost 8 bases to trimming and J lost 6 bases, with 16 bases between them. CDR1 is LGHDT and CDR2 is YNNKEL in the germline V gene (reference sequence). The CDR3 totals 13 residues.

The rearrangement uses TRBV2 and TRBJ2-7, with D unresolved. V was pared by 3 bases and J by 3 bases, with 6 bases between. The CDR3 runs 12 residues. The germline gives CDR1 SNHLY, CDR2 FYNNEI. This chain's CDR3 is CASSDHYYEQYF. The CDR3 DNA reads TGTGCCAGCAGTGATCACTACTACGAGCAGTACTTC.

As for this clone: This specimen includes other DNA sequences encoding the same CDR3. The gene calls are TRBV4-1 and TRBJ2-7, with 8 bases fitting TRBD1. The CDR3 runs 17 residues. CDR1 and CDR2 (germline): MGHRA, YSYEKL. Trimming cost V 0 bases and J 6 bases; bases outside gene matches: 13. CDR3 sequence: CASSQEAVRGRRSEQYF. The CDR3 DNA follows: TGCGCCAGCAGCCAAGAGGCGGTCAGGGGGCGCCGGAGCGAGCAGTACTTC.

The chain couples TRBV7-9 to TRBJ1-6; 7 bases map to TRBD1. V was clipped by 5 bases and J by 10 bases; unmatched bases: 8. The CDR3 has 14 residues. In germline, CDR1 is SEHNR, CDR2 FQNEAQ (reference sequence). CDR3 sequence: CASSAQGSLSPLHF. CDR3 sequence (DNA): TGTGCCAGCAGCGCACAGGGGTCTCTATCACCCCTCCACTTT.

There are a few counts of this clone. This chain uses TRBV29-1 with TRBJ1-1; possible D gene TRBD1, 5 bases. The CDR3 extends over 14 amino acids. Trimming took off 6 bases at V and 4 bases at J, with 18 bases between the two ends. Germline lookup yields CDR1 SQVTM and CDR2 ANQGSEA. CDR3 DNA: TGCAGCGTCCCCCTAAGGCAGGGCCCCACTGAAGCTTTCTTT. Amino acid sequence: CSVPLRQGPTEAFF.

The gene calls are TRBV5-1 and TRBJ2-1, with a weak D call TRBD2 (5 bases). The CDR3 length is 11 residues. The V gene lost 4 bases and the J gene lost 15 bases, with 14 bases spanning the gap. Germline V gene sequence: CDR1 SGHRS, CDR2 YFSETQ. The CDR3 DNA reads TGCGCCAGCAGCAGAGACTATCATCTGTTCTTC. The encoded protein is CASSRDYHLFF.